The subject of this entry is one T cell receptor beta chain. Original processing methods: Amplification from reference gene primers served as the basis for estimated nucleated cell counts. Sequenced by immunoSEQ multiplex PCR; TCRdb stores in-frame clones only, minus some. V, J and clone size are taken as reported in that table, and D and trimming were inferred from the DNA itself. The table lists over 50,000 clones, 87% of them singletons. This sample was taken from a study of blood T cell repertoires in COVID-19. Overall study: The study drew acute and convalescent COVID-19 samples from the United States, Italy and Spain. Nucleic acid was either cDNA or gDNA, and it came from T cells, B-cell-depleted T cells, or PBMCs.

Material: peripheral blood. The clonotype was recovered from a man in his sixties with acute or convalescent COVID-19.

The CDR3 sequence: CASSETFRDSPLHF. The CDR3 coding sequence is TGCGCCAGCAGTGAGACTTTCAGGGATTCACCCCTCCACTTT. The rearrangement links TRBV10-2 to TRBJ1-6, with a weak D call TRBD1 (5 bases). Per the germline V gene, CDR1 is WSHSY and CDR2 is SAAADI. V was cut by 2 bases and J by 8 bases, with 10 bases left in between. CDR3 length: 14 amino acids.